This TCR beta chain was retrieved from a study of blood T cell repertoires in COVID-19. The CDR3 is 13 residues long. The J segment lost 6 bases and the V segment lost 8 bases, leaving 9 bases of the junction unmatched. The V gene's germline CDR1 is MNHEY and CDR2 SVGAGI. The method was immunoSEQ multiplex PCR; TCRdb's version includes in-frame clones alone and lacks a portion of them. The table has 200,000 to 300,000 clones, 75% to 90% seen once. The rearrangement uses TRBV6-5 and TRBJ1-2, with 7 nucleotides matching TRBD1. The sequenced sample consisted of PBMCs or T cells enriched from blood (not recorded which). The sequence derives from a man between 40 and 49 years old who had recovered from COVID-19. CDR3 protein: CASSAGGGNGYTF. In DNA form, the CDR3 reads TGTGCCAGCTCGGCAGGGGGTGGCAATGGCTACACCTTC.